These 2 T cell receptor beta chains were sequenced from one sample in a study of T cell responses to AZD1222 COVID-19 vaccine. The repertoire was sequenced with immunoSEQ multiplex PCR; TCRdb's copy has only in-frame clones and lacks some. The sample shows under 170,000 clones, 90% of them seen only once. This specimen was peripheral blood, taken 28 days after the second AZD1222 dose. All receptors derive from an adult who received the AZD1222 COVID-19 vaccine.

The chain couples TRBV6-1 to TRBJ1-1, with unresolved D. Germline V CDR1 and CDR2: MNHNS, SASEGT. This CDR3 is built from 14 residues. Trimming removed 3 bases at V and 7 bases at J, with 15 bases between. CDR3 protein: CASSESRDKGEAFF. CDR3 in DNA: TGTGCCAGCAGTGAGAGCCGAGATAAAGGTGAAGCTTTCTTT.

V is TRBV27 and J is TRBJ1-2, with a possible D match to TRBD1 (5 bases). This CDR3 region has 13 residues. Trimming stripped 5 bases from V and 4 bases from J, with 11 bases between. Germline CDR1 MNHEY, CDR2 SMNVEV (reference sequence). In DNA form, the CDR3 reads TGTGCCAGCAGTCCGGGACGGATCTATGGCTACACCTTC. Its translation: CASSPGRIYGYTF.